These 2 T cell receptor beta chains originate from one sample sequenced in a study of immune heterogeneity within non-small cell lung tumors. The starting template was genomic DNA from bulk tumor, roughly 610 ng per sample. Surgical sampling yielded several biopsies per primary tumor (spaced far apart). Enrolled individuals presented with untreated, newly diagnosed non-small cell lung cancer and received curative surgery. TCR beta CDR3 amplification used multiplex PCR with 32 V and 13 J primers. TCRdb reprocessed the multiplex PCR reads via MiXCR and lists one record per CDR3 protein. The profile shows approximately 15,000 distinct CDR3 sequences, around 27% of them singletons. The sequenced material came from lung tumor tissue. Receptor source: a man aged 40-49 years with non-small cell lung cancer.

Notes on this clonotype: This may stem from a read error, because a much larger clone lies one nucleotide away. The chain couples TRBV6-4 to TRBJ2-7; 8 nucleotides match TRBD2. The CDR3 totals 13 residues. Trimming took 7 bases from V and 3 from J; bases not matched to a gene: 5. Germline V gene lookup returns CDR1 MRHNA and CDR2 SNTAGT. CDR3 nucleotides: TGTGCCAGCACCTCGACTAGCGTCTACGAGCAGTACTTC. It translates to CASTSTSVYEQYF.

This clonotype was seen more than once but under ten times. The rearrangement links TRBV9 to TRBJ1-1; no definite D call. The V end lost 0 bases, the J end lost 4 bases, and 10 bases lay between the germline ends. This CDR3 spans 14 amino acids. In germline, CDR1 is SGDLS, CDR2 YYNGEE. CDR3 sequence (DNA): TGTGCCAGCAGCGTAGGCCACATAGTCACTGAAGCTTTCTTT. Amino acid sequence: CASSVGHIVTEAFF.